The 3 T cell receptor beta chains below come from one sample, sequenced in a study of cytomegalovirus exposure and HLA in healthy donors. The PCR used 60 Vbeta and 13 Jbeta primers. This table comes from immunoSEQ multiplex PCR, and its TCRdb copy is limited to in-frame clones, with some not included. The sample lists approximately 130,000 clones; about four fifths were seen once. Sequencing was carried out using PBMCs. These receptors came from a woman in her 50s in good health and CMV-seropositive.

The chain is built from TRBV12-5 and TRBJ1-5; possibly TRBD1 for D (5 bases). The CDR3 sequence is 15 residues long. Germline CDR1 and CDR2: LGHNT and FRNRAP. V was pared by 6 bases and J by 0 bases, with 12 bases between. The CDR3 coding sequence is TGTGCTAGTGGCCCGGGACTGTATAGCAATCAGCCCCAGCATTTT. Protein: CASGPGLYSNQPQHF.

The V call is TRBV4-3, the J call TRBJ2-3; TRBD2 matches at 8 bases. The germline CDR1 and CDR2 sequences are LGHNA and YSLEER. CDR3 length: 17 amino acids. Germline trimming cut 0 bases from V and 4 bases from J; bases unmatched to any gene: 9. CDR3 in amino acids: CASSQEPAGGEADTQYF. Here the CDR3 DNA reads TGCGCCAGCAGCCAAGAGCCCGCCGGGGGGGAGGCAGATACGCAGTATTTT.

The chain combines TRBV2 with TRBJ2-1; 13 nucleotides align to TRBD2. The CDR3 is made up of 15 amino acids. Germline loops: CDR1 SNHLY, CDR2 FYNNEI. V lost 5 bases and J lost 6; bases outside the gene matches: 4. The CDR3 loop reads CASSRTSGGPNEQFF. As DNA, the CDR3 is TGTGCCAGCAGTCGGACTAGCGGGGGCCCCAATGAGCAGTTCTTC.